The entry that follows covers one TCR beta chain sequence. What it binds is unknown. CDR1 LNHDA and CDR2 SQIVND come from the germline V gene (reference sequence). V shed 9 bases and J shed 2 bases, with 16 bases lying between them. This CDR3 is 14 amino acids long. The data were taken from a study of vaccination effects on CD4 cells after COVID-19. Study results and limitations: Within healthy vaccinees, only 1 of 255 vaccine-induced clones displayed cross-reactivity with common cold coronaviruses.

TCRdb keeps only in-frame clones here, not all; method: immunoSEQ multiplex PCR. The table has fewer than 80,000 clones, around 70% seen once; the top ten hold roughly 1.5%. Viral peptide pools were used in the ViraFEST assay to expand antigen-specific CD4+ T cells, and sequencing came afterward. Subsequent to 10 days of culture, CD4+ T cells were isolated. Two doses of either BNT162b2 or mRNA-1273 were given to each participant. It was on days 3 and 7 that half the medium was replaced with IL-2 medium. Sequencing was performed on CD4+ T cells from PBMCs cultured with HCoV-229E spike peptides, taken after COVID-19 vaccination. This TCR came from a human donor who received a COVID-19 vaccine. The V call is TRBV19, the J call TRBJ1-2; D might be TRBD1 (6 bases). CDR3 sequence reads: CASQIAQGNYGYTF. The CDR3 region has the DNA TGTGCCAGCCAAATCGCACAGGGAAACTATGGCTACACCTTC.